Following are 14 T cell receptor beta chains from one sample sequenced in a study of T cells in Graves' hyperthyroidism and ophthalmopathy. TCR beta CDR3 sequences were amplified from RNA transcripts. An initial round of RT-PCR targeting the TCR CDR3 relied on the HTBI primer set. TCRdb re-derived calls from the multiplex PCR reads in MiXCR, one entry per CDR3 protein. This sample carries about 700,000 distinct CDR3 sequences, about 15% of them seen once, and the ten largest clones take roughly 10%. Sequences were obtained from blood. The receptors were sampled from a woman younger than 35 with Graves' hyperthyroidism.

This clonotype showed up many times. The chain joins TRBV30 to TRBJ2-5, with a tentative D call TRBD2 (6 bases). The CDR3 runs 13 residues. CDR1 and CDR2 (germline): GTSNPN, SVGIG (reference sequence). The V end lost 3 bases, the J end lost 2 bases, and 10 bases lay between the germline ends. The CDR3 DNA is TGTGCCTGGAGGCGGGACCTACAAGAGACCCAGTACTTC. Encoded protein: CAWRRDLQETQYF.

The rearrangement joins TRBV19 to TRBJ2-7; TRBD2 matches at 13 bases. J was trimmed by 4 bases and V by 3 bases; bases with no gene match: 3. In germline, CDR1 is LNHDA, CDR2 SQIVND (reference sequence). This CDR3 region has 15 residues. CDR3 coding DNA: TGTGCCAGTAGTATTGGACTAGCGGGGGTTTACGAGCAGTACTTC. It translates to CASSIGLAGVYEQYF.

This clonotype was observed a few times. The V call is TRBV18, the J call TRBJ2-5; no clear D gene. CDR1 is KGHSH, CDR2 LQKENI, per germline. The CDR3 sequence is 13 residues long. V dropped 2 bases and J dropped 5 bases, with 9 bases sitting between them. The CDR3 nucleotides read TGTGCCAGCTCACCATATGTAGTGGAGACCCAGTACTTC. This gives the protein CASSPYVVETQYF.

This clonotype showed up many times. The gene calls are TRBV9 and TRBJ2-1; 9 nucleotides match TRBD2. V was clipped by 2 bases and J by 4 bases; unmatched bases: 7. Germline loops: CDR1 SGDLS, CDR2 YYNGEE. There are 16 residues in the CDR3. CDR3 nucleotides: TGTGCCAGCAGCGTTGGGGCTAGCGGGACTTACAATGAGCAGTTCTTC. Translated, it gives CASSVGASGTYNEQFF.

The chain recombines TRBV28 with TRBJ1-5; no reliable D call. The CDR3 contains 12 residues. The germline V and J ends were trimmed by 7 bases and 4 bases, with 8 bases remaining between them. The germline gives CDR1 MDHEN, CDR2 SYDVKM. In DNA, the CDR3 is TGTGCCAGCACTACTCCAAATCAGCCCCAGCATTTT. Its protein product is CASTTPNQPQHF.

This clonotype was counted at least ten times. V gene TRBV11-2 combines with J gene TRBJ1-2, with unresolved D. The CDR3 sequence is 12 residues long. With 0 bases removed from V and 8 bases from J, the gap between germline ends came to 7 bases. CDR1 SGHAT and CDR2 FQNNGV come from the germline V gene. CDR3 nucleotides: TGTGCCAGCAGCTTAGACAGGACGGGCTACACCTTC. It yields the protein CASSLDRTGYTF.

This chain joins TRBV6-5 and TRBJ1-2; D is perhaps TRBD1 (6 bases). The germline CDR1 and CDR2 sequences are MNHEY and SVGAGI. The CDR3 contains 14 residues. The V gene lost 0 bases and the J gene lost 6 bases, with 11 bases spanning the gap. The CDR3 protein is CASSYSGGDDGYTF. The CDR3 coding sequence is TGTGCCAGCAGTTACTCAGGGGGAGATGATGGCTACACCTTC.

This clonotype was counted between two and nine times. V and J are TRBV30 and TRBJ1-1; 7 bases are a match to TRBD1. The junction had 11 bases not matched to a gene; V was cut back by 3 bases and J by 4 bases. The CDR3 runs to 15 residues. The V gene's germline CDR1 is GTSNPN and CDR2 SVGIG (reference sequence). The CDR3 reads CAWSRDSLRGTEAFF. The DNA of the CDR3 is TGTGCCTGGAGCCGGGACAGCCTGAGGGGCACTGAAGCTTTCTTT.

The chain couples TRBV20-1 to TRBJ1-4; D is unresolved. In germline, CDR1 is DFQATT, CDR2 SNEGSKA (reference sequence). Trimming left V 3 bases short and J 6 bases short, with 11 bases between. The CDR3 extends over 13 amino acids. The CDR3 nucleotides are TGCAGTGCTAGTGCGGGAGGAGATGAAAAACTGTTTTTT. Its translation is CSASAGGDEKLFF.

V usage is TRBV6-2 or TRBV6-3 and J usage is TRBJ2-2, with 7 bases that match TRBD2. V dropped 7 bases and J dropped 2; count of bases not matched to a gene: 4. The V gene's germline CDR1 is MNHEY and CDR2 SVGEGT. This CDR3 spans 14 amino acids. DNA for the CDR3: TGTGCCAGCAATCTAGCGGCTAACACCGGGGAGCTGTTTTTT. Protein: CASNLAANTGELFF.

In this sample, this clonotype turned up many times. This chain uses TRBV18 with TRBJ1-1; TRBD1 might be the D (5 bases). CDR1 and CDR2 (germline): KGHSH, LQKENI. This CDR3 has 14 amino acids. The germline V and J ends were trimmed by 3 bases and 1 base, with 9 bases remaining between them. The DNA for the CDR3 is TGTGCCAGCTCACCGGGGCGGTGGAACACTGAAGCTTTCTTT. Translation: CASSPGRWNTEAFF.

This clonotype has a handful of counts. The rearrangement links TRBV5-4 to TRBJ2-5; possibly TRBD2 for D (6 bases). Germline CDR1 SGHNT, CDR2 YYREEE (reference sequence). This CDR3 has 15 residues. V shed 4 bases and J shed 4 bases, with 17 bases lying between them. The CDR3 region has the DNA TGTGCCAGCAGCGTATCCGGGACTTGGACAGAGACCCAGTACTTC. Protein: CASSVSGTWTETQYF.

In this sample, this clonotype turned up many times. The J gene is TRBJ2-1, the V gene TRBV24-1; 7 bases match TRBD2. The length of the CDR3 is 16 residues. J gave up 0 bases and V 4 bases, and 5 bases lay outside the gene matches. The V gene's germline CDR1 is KGHDR and CDR2 SFDVKD. CDR3 amino acids: CATSDPLAVSYNEQFF. As DNA, the CDR3 is TGTGCCACCAGTGACCCCCTAGCGGTCTCCTACAATGAGCAGTTCTTC.

The V call is TRBV19, the J call TRBJ1-1, with 9 bases lining up with TRBD1. The trim removed 5 bases at V and 5 bases at J, leaving 6 bases unmatched. The CDR3 spans 14 residues. Looked up from germline, CDR1 is LNHDA and CDR2 is SQIVND (reference sequence). CDR3 in DNA: TGTGCCAGTAGTCACAGGGGGCGGTGGACTGAAGCTTTCTTT. Encoded protein: CASSHRGRWTEAFF.